This T cell receptor beta chain emerged from a study of control samples from healthy donors and cancer patients. This clone was counted ten times or more. In germline, CDR1 is LGHNA, CDR2 YNFKEQ. Between the trimmed V and J ends, which lost 1 base and 0 bases, there was a span of 16 bases. CDR3 size: 18 residues. The table came from immunoSEQ multiplex PCR; TCRdb's copy has only in-frame clones and leaves some out. The top ten clones hold 19% of a sample with roughly 88,000 clones, around four fifths of them seen once. This receptor was obtained from a man aged 25-45 years in good health. Sequenced: blood. The chain combines TRBV4-2 with TRBJ1-3; D might be TRBD1 (6 bases). The CDR3: CASSQGPLTGSSGNTIYF. CDR3 in DNA: TGTGCCAGCAGCCAAGGCCCCCTAACAGGGAGCTCTGGAAACACCATATATTTT.